This T cell receptor (beta chain) was sequenced during a study of cytomegalovirus exposure and HLA in healthy donors. Across the whole study: Early released data comprised 80 million to 90 million unique TCRs from HLA-typed donors.

General study points: TCR beta sequences reportedly predicted the HLA-A and HLA-B alleles of most subjects accurately. A later analysis appeared to link common viral pathogens to several of the most significant clusters. Among donors in an Asian-associated ancestry cluster, a later analysis reportedly found fewer N-insertions than the roughly 670-donor mean.

V lost 3 bases to trimming and J lost 8 bases; unmatched junction nucleotides: 9. This CDR3 has 14 residues. Germline-derived CDR1 and CDR2 are SEHNR and FQNEAQ (reference sequence). Use of 60 Vbeta and 13 Jbeta primers characterized the PCR. Clones were sequenced by immunoSEQ multiplex PCR, and TCRdb holds only the in-frame ones, with some missing. The table includes about 80,000 clones, approximately 60% detected once. This clone has a handful of counts. Its antigen is undetermined. Sequenced material: PBMCs. This chain links TRBV7-9 with TRBJ1-1; 7 nucleotides match TRBD1. This receptor was obtained from a male donor in good health and CMV-seropositive. The CDR3 here is CASSLGQQSMEAFF. The DNA of the CDR3 is TGTGCCAGCAGCTTGGGACAGCAGTCCATGGAAGCTTTCTTT.